These T cell receptor beta chains were read from a single sample in a study of blood T cell repertoires in COVID-19. The data were produced by immunoSEQ multiplex PCR, yet TCRdb's version contains in-frame clones alone and is incomplete. The sample contains roughly 250,000 clones, 82% of which appear only once. Sequencing was done on a sample of peripheral blood. The receptors were gathered from a woman of 80 years or more with active or convalescent COVID-19. CDR3s leave out the opening cysteine and the closing phenylalanine or tryptophan.

V gene: TRBV20-1; CDR3 protein: SARGGYEAF
V gene: TRBV21-1; CDR3 protein: ASPGQGSTYEQY
V gene: TRBV20-1; CDR3 protein: SAPREEKLF
V gene: TRBV19; CDR3 protein: ASSLNPPGVYGYT
V gene: TRBV19; CDR3 protein: ATKDPGGRADTQY
V gene: TRBV19; CDR3 protein: AIRMGHRVDQPQH
V gene: TRBV6-5; CDR3 protein: ASSYSVTGGLEAF
V gene: TRBV19; CDR3 protein: ASSIDQAGAQY
V gene: TRBV9; CDR3 protein: ASSADRGSGNTIY
V gene: TRBV30; CDR3 protein: AWSSGLQPQH
V gene: TRBV2; CDR3 protein: ASSASRGGNTIY
V gene: TRBV5-1; CDR3 protein: ASSLASNYGYT
V gene: TRBV4-1; CDR3 protein: ASSHDRDAQPQH
V gene: TRBV7-2; CDR3 protein: ASSLDSNYGYT
V gene: TRBV15; CDR3 protein: ATSRAAGSRDYT
V gene: TRBV10-3; CDR3 protein: AIGTGSSPLH
V gene: TRBV5-8; CDR3 protein: ASSPLRGEAF
V gene: TRBV5-1; CDR3 protein: ASRTDPGGTEAF
V gene: TRBV2; CDR3 protein: ASSETGGITEAF
V gene: TRBV19; CDR3 protein: ASTSDRGSVEQY
V gene: TRBV3-1/TRBV3-2; CDR3 protein: ASSHRAGEETQY
V gene: TRBV19; CDR3 protein: ASSPFGGLSLEQY
V gene: TRBV27; CDR3 protein: ASRAGQGLRNSPLH
V gene: TRBV19; CDR3 protein: ASSKGGVQETQY
V gene: TRBV5-1; CDR3 protein: ASSSYEIAFKYQNSYNEQF
V gene: TRBV15; CDR3 protein: ATSRVNSYEQY
V gene: TRBV19; CDR3 protein: ASSGGLAGNNLRRQY
V gene: TRBV28; CDR3 protein: ASSQTGGQETQY
V gene: TRBV5-1; CDR3 protein: ASSKLPGPGQGPQH
V gene: TRBV6-6; CDR3 protein: ASSYSKGGQPQH
V gene: TRBV5-1; CDR3 protein: ASSPRTGESNEQY
V gene: TRBV6-5; CDR3 protein: ASMGGAETQY
V gene: TRBV5-6; CDR3 protein: ASSRGWGAGELF
V gene: TRBV3-1/TRBV3-2; CDR3 protein: ASSQSTGTSGREQY
V gene: TRBV12-5; CDR3 protein: ASAPDSPYGYT
V gene: TRBV6-5; CDR3 protein: ASTEHHNTEAF
V gene: TRBV19; CDR3 protein: ASSMGDSLHQPQH
V gene: TRBV5-1; CDR3 protein: ASSGRGQETQY
V gene: TRBV25-1; CDR3 protein: ASSTSPDTQY
V gene: TRBV3-1/TRBV3-2; CDR3 protein: ASSQVRAGELF
V gene: TRBV7-2; CDR3 protein: AKSTPPSGSLQETQY
V gene: TRBV28; CDR3 protein: ASSDTSGGSYEQY
V gene: TRBV7-2; CDR3 protein: ASSLGGGRNTEAF
V gene: TRBV9; CDR3 protein: ASSADGGRDQPQH
V gene: TRBV9; CDR3 protein: ASSVDPGTRKLF
V gene: TRBV28; CDR3 protein: ASSLPNQRNQPQH
V gene: TRBV5-1; CDR3 protein: ASSLDLGTEAF
V gene: TRBV5-1; CDR3 protein: ASRGGLEAF
V gene: TRBV27; CDR3 protein: ASSQTTPRTDFNSPLH
V gene: TRBV27; CDR3 protein: ASSSRGRNTEAF
V gene: TRBV15; CDR3 protein: ATSREREVQETQY
V gene: TRBV18; CDR3 protein: ASSPVLLGQDLIGYT
V gene: TRBV6-5; CDR3 protein: ASRNWGGSNYGYT